This is a list of T cell receptor beta chains from one sample in a study of vaccination and CD4 T cells after COVID-19. TCRdb independently ran MiXCR on the PCR reads; one entry per CDR3 protein. Of thousands of distinct CDR3 sequences listed, around 50% are singletons. Their antigens remain unidentified. Input material: CD4+ T cells from blood, cultured in vitro. These receptors were obtained from a human donor who had recovered from COVID-19. Each CDR3 is given with its conserved first and last residue. D genes are given only for firm matches. Not every row has a clone size; where given, it reads once, few, many or a size class.

TRBD2,TRBJ2-5,few,TRBV11-2,CASSPGTSGVQETQYF,TGTGCCAGCAGCCCAGGGACTAGCGGGGTTCAAGAGACCCAGTACTTC
TRBD1,TRBJ1-2,.,TRBV7-8,CASSAYMGQGNGYTF,TGTGCCAGCAGCGCTTATATGGGACAGGGGAATGGCTACACCTTC
.,TRBJ1-1,.,TRBV10-1,CASKIQSEAFF,TGCGCCAGCAAAATCCAGAGTGAAGCTTTCTTT
.,TRBJ1-2,few,TRBV2,CASSLGSSNYGYTF,TGTGCCAGCAGTTTGGGCAGTTCTAACTATGGCTACACCTTC
.,TRBJ2-2,.,TRBV7-2,CASSSPRRGRAGELFF,TGTGCCAGCAGCTCCCCGCGGCGGGGTAGGGCCGGGGAGCTGTTTTTT
TRBD1,TRBJ1-2,.,TRBV6-1,CATTGTEANYGYTF,TGTGCCACCACTGGGACAGAAGCTAACTATGGCTACACCTTC
TRBD1,TRBJ1-2,few,TRBV28,CASSLRQGYGYTF,TGTGCCAGCAGTTTACGACAGGGCTATGGCTACACCTTC
.,TRBJ2-5,.,TRBV5-1,CASSPLGVSGTQYF,TGCGCCAGCAGCCCGTTGGGGGTGTCAGGGACCCAGTACTTC
TRBD2,TRBJ2-3,.,TRBV2,CASSENSGRGPDTQYF,TGTGCCAGCAGTGAGAATAGCGGGAGGGGGCCGGATACGCAGTATTTT
.,TRBJ1-2,.,TRBV24-1,CATEGGGYTF,TGTGCCACCGAAGGAGGCGGCTACACCTTC